The clone carrying this T cell receptor (beta chain) was counted between two and nine times. What it binds is not known. The data belong to a study of human T cells and chemical hapten exposure. Across the whole study: Doses of diphenylcyclopropenone went to the patients' scalps weekly throughout the approximately 26-week study. How much TCR each sample yielded varied, mostly because pooled library volumes differed slightly.

Time point reported: pre-sensitization, week 0. Regarding treatment: therapeutic diphenylcyclopropenone sensitization with weekly scalp DPC. Broader study findings: Patch test score rose with PT1 expanded TCRs, significant at 8, 16, 32, not 4.

The V segment lost 6 bases and the J segment 5 bases; nucleotides outside the gene matches: 6. This CDR3 comprises 14 residues. How the authors handled the data: Sequenced samples showed a median of 95,638 TCRs each, with counts running from around 20,000 to 690,000. TCRdb re-called the RACE reads with MiXCR, one entry per CDR3 protein. None of the V and J calls come from the authors' own analysis; TCRdb made them. The sample has some 300,000 distinct CDR3 sequences; about 5% are singletons. The receptor was isolated from a woman aged 18-29 years with alopecia areata. Some clones in this sample may be carry-over from other donors' samples. The sequencing used whole blood, collected in connection with sensitization to the hapten diphenylcyclopropenone (DPC). This rearrangement joins TRBV12-3 or TRBV12-4 to TRBJ1-2; TRBD1 agrees at 10 bases. CDR3 region: CASSPGQGLYGYTF. In DNA, the CDR3 is TGTGCCAGCAGCCCGGGACAGGGGTTATATGGCTACACCTTC.